The clone carrying this TCR beta chain was picked up one time. Generated by immunoSEQ multiplex PCR, the TCRdb table keeps only in-frame clones and is missing some. The sample yields around 130,000 clones, roughly 80% seen once. V gave up 3 bases and J gave up 2 bases, with 8 bases separating them. The CDR3 has 13 residues. The germline V gene encodes CDR1 DFQATT and CDR2 SNEGSKA (reference sequence). This sample was included in a study of blood T cell repertoires in COVID-19. The chain uses TRBV20-1 and TRBJ1-3; D is undetermined. The sequencing sample was made of peripheral blood. The TCR comes from a woman aged 80 or over with acute or convalescent COVID-19. CDR3: CSASQNPGNTIYF. The CDR3 DNA reads TGCAGTGCTAGTCAGAATCCTGGAAACACCATATATTTT.